This is a list of T cell receptor beta chains from one sample in a study of identical twins. MiXCR, applied by TCRdb to the 5' RACE reads, yields one record per CDR3 protein. The table lists 550,000 to 800,000 distinct CDR3 sequences, roughly 7.1% of them singletons. The sample also formed part of further work on yellow fever vaccine responses in identical twins.

Material for sequencing was PBMCs. These receptors all stem from a young woman in good health. Both conserved end residues are part of each CDR3. A D gene is named only where the DNA matches it firmly. Clone size is stated in some rows and not others, as once, few, many or a class when expanded.

J gene: TRBJ2-6
D gene: TRBD1
V gene: TRBV3-1
clone size: -
CDR3 protein: CASSSRTGGLGGANVLTF
CDR3 DNA: TGTGCCAGCAGCTCTCGGACAGGGGGGCTAGGAGGGGCCAACGTCCTGACTTTC

J gene: TRBJ1-5
D gene: -
V gene: TRBV6-5
clone size: few
CDR3 protein: CASSYSWSDSNQPQHF
CDR3 DNA: TGTGCCAGCAGTTACTCGTGGTCAGATAGCAATCAGCCCCAGCATTTT

J gene: TRBJ2-2
D gene: TRBD1
V gene: TRBV7-6
clone size: few
CDR3 protein: CASSHTGTVNTGELFF
CDR3 DNA: TGTGCCAGCAGCCACACCGGGACAGTTAACACCGGGGAGCTGTTTTTT

J gene: TRBJ2-7
D gene: TRBD1
V gene: TRBV5-1
clone size: many
CDR3 protein: CASSSWDSSYEQYF
CDR3 DNA: TGCGCCAGCAGCTCCTGGGACAGCTCCTACGAGCAGTACTTC

J gene: TRBJ2-7
D gene: TRBD2
V gene: TRBV3-1
clone size: -
CDR3 protein: CASSQSLAGVGEQYF
CDR3 DNA: TGTGCCAGCAGCCAGTCACTAGCGGGAGTAGGGGAGCAGTACTTC

J gene: TRBJ2-1
D gene: TRBD2
V gene: TRBV20-1
clone size: -
CDR3 protein: CSAISGASYNEQFF
CDR3 DNA: TGCAGTGCCATTAGCGGGGCCTCCTACAATGAGCAGTTCTTC

J gene: TRBJ2-5
D gene: -
V gene: TRBV7-9
clone size: many
CDR3 protein: CASSSQPLRDETQYF
CDR3 DNA: TGTGCCAGCAGCTCCCAGCCTCTAAGGGATGAGACCCAGTACTTC

J gene: TRBJ1-3
D gene: TRBD1
V gene: TRBV6-1
clone size: -
CDR3 protein: CASRKQGPPAGNTIYF
CDR3 DNA: TGTGCCAGCAGAAAACAGGGGCCGCCGGCTGGAAACACCATATATTTT

J gene: TRBJ1-6
D gene: -
V gene: TRBV20-1
clone size: -
CDR3 protein: CCAREILGTADNSPLHF
CDR3 DNA: TGCTGTGCTAGAGAGATCCTCGGGACTGCTGATAATTCACCCCTCCACTTT

J gene: TRBJ1-3
D gene: -
V gene: TRBV15
clone size: many
CDR3 protein: CATRRGAGNTIYF
CDR3 DNA: TGTGCCACCAGGAGGGGCGCCGGAAACACCATATATTTT

J gene: TRBJ2-1
D gene: -
V gene: TRBV20-1
clone size: many
CDR3 protein: CSAPDLSYNEQFF
CDR3 DNA: TGCAGTGCTCCCGATTTGAGTTACAATGAGCAGTTCTTC

J gene: TRBJ2-1
D gene: TRBD2
V gene: TRBV24-1
clone size: -
CDR3 protein: CATTGTNKLRNEQFF
CDR3 DNA: TGTGCCACAACCGGGACTAACAAGCTTCGCAATGAGCAGTTCTTC

J gene: TRBJ2-1
D gene: -
V gene: TRBV2
clone size: -
CDR3 protein: CASVPEGGPLLYSYNEQFF
CDR3 DNA: TGTGCCAGCGTCCCAGAGGGGGGGCCTCTTCTCTACTCCTACAATGAGCAGTTCTTC

J gene: TRBJ2-3
D gene: -
V gene: TRBV7-8
clone size: few
CDR3 protein: CASSSPRDKVADTQYF
CDR3 DNA: TGTGCCAGCAGCTCTCCTCGGGACAAAGTGGCAGATACGCAGTATTTT

J gene: TRBJ1-3
D gene: -
V gene: TRBV9
clone size: many
CDR3 protein: CASSATVASSGNTIYF
CDR3 DNA: TGTGCCAGCAGCGCCACAGTTGCGAGCTCTGGAAACACCATATATTTT

J gene: TRBJ2-7
D gene: TRBD1
V gene: TRBV20-1
clone size: many
CDR3 protein: CSAKRQGEQYF
CDR3 DNA: TGCAGTGCCAAGAGACAGGGCGAGCAGTACTTC

J gene: TRBJ2-1
D gene: TRBD2
V gene: TRBV5-1
clone size: few
CDR3 protein: CASSFTGMGTIGEQFF
CDR3 DNA: TGCGCCAGCAGCTTTACCGGGATGGGGACTATCGGTGAGCAGTTCTTC

J gene: TRBJ2-4
D gene: -
V gene: TRBV3-1
clone size: few
CDR3 protein: CASSHSTVRVLAKNIQYF
CDR3 DNA: TGTGCCAGCAGCCATAGTACAGTCAGGGTCCTAGCCAAAAACATTCAGTACTTC

J gene: TRBJ2-1
D gene: -
V gene: TRBV12-3/TRBV12-4
clone size: -
CDR3 protein: CASSSFLSGGGKGNEQFF
CDR3 DNA: TGTGCCAGCAGTTCCTTCCTTTCCGGAGGGGGAAAGGGCAATGAGCAGTTCTTC

J gene: TRBJ2-6
D gene: -
V gene: TRBV5-1
clone size: -
CDR3 protein: CASSLVWAGANVLTF
CDR3 DNA: TGCGCCAGCAGCTTGGTGTGGGCTGGGGCCAACGTCCTGACTTTC